This T cell receptor (beta chain) was sequenced for a study of blood T cell repertoires in COVID-19 (dated by TCRdb to 2020 to 2021). The study in broad terms: Samples from collaborators originated in the United States, Italy and Spain and spanned both the acute and convalescent phases of COVID-19. The prospective study material was composed of cDNA or gDNA derived from T cells, B-cell-depleted T cells, or PBMCs. Deeply sampled blood TCRbeta repertoires from subjects exposed to, actively infected with, or recovered from COVID-19 were included in the dataset. The repertoires were released in a freely available public database intended as a resource for research on the immune response to SARS-CoV-2. Samples were obtained from the ongoing ImmuneRACE study (first 160 participants) and from some 1,200 subjects provided by 6 global collaborators. Sample metadata almost always included a de-identified subject ID, COVID-19 status, age in years and sex. Where available, HLA class I and class II types were taken from metadata supplied by the sample provider and were not determined by assay-based typing. Here is what the overall study found, with its caveats: Clinical and demographic metadata were provided uncurated, with the amount varying by source and participant.

From the cysteine through the phenylalanine, the CDR3 covers 15 amino acids. Only the CDR3 part of the read is kept: 45 bases, read in frame from the first base. V is cut back by 3 bases and J by 4 bases, with 9 bases in the junction unmatched. Sequences SGDLS (CDR1) and YYNGEE (CDR2) are obtained from the germline V gene. At one collaborating source in Seattle, patients were enrolled during active infection and were followed longitudinally through the course of disease. Whole blood was collected in K2EDTA tubes by collaborating institutions according to the institutions' own protocols. For TCRbeta analysis, collaborator samples were shipped as frozen whole blood, as isolated PBMCs, or as DNA extracted from either sample type. Of note for this clone: What antigen it recognizes has not been identified. Base quality data are lacking; no much larger clone is found one base away.

The immunoSEQ Assay, a bias-controlled multiplex PCR, was used to amplify TCRbeta CDR3 regions from genomic DNA. In the original analysis: Within the assay, amplification of reference gene primers was used to estimate how many nucleated cells each sample contained. To quantify the absolute abundance of each unique TCRbeta CDR3 rearrangement, sequence reads were collapsed and filtered. For each sample, productive Simpson clonality was calculated by taking the square root of Simpson's diversity index across productive rearrangements. In TCRdb, the immuneACCESS table is reduced to in-frame sequences with V and J assigned. These tables do not hold every clone; where another copy was compared, an unresolved V gene accounts for under half, and the others remain unexplained. V, J and clone size were drawn from that table, and D and trimming were deduced from the DNA. Recorded for this sample are some 160,000 clones; just under 85% of them occurred a single time. The top ten constitute around 2.7% of the sample.

The sequence came from an elderly woman with COVID-19, enrolled during active disease. The sample comprised peripheral blood. The receptor chain draws on TRBV9 and TRBJ2-7; 8 bases in the middle match TRBD2. The bases are TGTGCCAGCAGCGCCTTAAGCGGGAGTTGGTACGAGCAGTACTTC. Translated, this gives CASSALSGSWYEQYF.